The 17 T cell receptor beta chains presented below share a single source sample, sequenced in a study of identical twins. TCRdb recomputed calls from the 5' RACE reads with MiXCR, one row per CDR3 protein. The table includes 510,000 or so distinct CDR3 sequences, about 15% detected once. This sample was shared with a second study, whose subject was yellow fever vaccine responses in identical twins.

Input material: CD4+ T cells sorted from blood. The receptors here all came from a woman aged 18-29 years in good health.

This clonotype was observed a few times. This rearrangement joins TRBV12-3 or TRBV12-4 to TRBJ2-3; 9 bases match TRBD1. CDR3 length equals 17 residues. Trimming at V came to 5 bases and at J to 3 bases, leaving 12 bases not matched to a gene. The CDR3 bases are TGTGCCAGCAGTGACCCCGGATGGGACAGGGAGACAGATACGCAGTATTTT. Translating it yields CASSDPGWDRETDTQYF.

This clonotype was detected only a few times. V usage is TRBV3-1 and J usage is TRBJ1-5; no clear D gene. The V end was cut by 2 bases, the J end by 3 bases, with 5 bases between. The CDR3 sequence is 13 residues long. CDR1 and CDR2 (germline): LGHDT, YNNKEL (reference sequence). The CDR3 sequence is CASSQQANQPQHF. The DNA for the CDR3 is TGTGCCAGCAGCCAACAGGCCAATCAGCCCCAGCATTTT.

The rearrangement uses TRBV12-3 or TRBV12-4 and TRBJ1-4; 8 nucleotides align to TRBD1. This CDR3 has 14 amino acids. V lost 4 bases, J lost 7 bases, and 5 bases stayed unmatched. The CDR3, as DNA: TGTGCCAGCAGTTATAGGACAGGGAGTGAAAAACTGTTTTTT. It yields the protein CASSYRTGSEKLFF.

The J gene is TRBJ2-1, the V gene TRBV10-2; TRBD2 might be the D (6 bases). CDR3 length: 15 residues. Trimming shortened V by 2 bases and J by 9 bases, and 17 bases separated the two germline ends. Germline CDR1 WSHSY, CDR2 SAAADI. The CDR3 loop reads CASSEQTGGTIEQFF. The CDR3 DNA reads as TGCGCCAGCAGTGAGCAAACCGGGGGTACGATTGAGCAGTTCTTC.

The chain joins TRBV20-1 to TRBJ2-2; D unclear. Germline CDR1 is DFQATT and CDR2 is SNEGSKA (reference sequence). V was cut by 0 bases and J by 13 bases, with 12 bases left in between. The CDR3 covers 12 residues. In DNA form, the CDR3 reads TGCAGTGCTAGAGATAATTCTTGGGGGCTGTTTTTT. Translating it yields CSARDNSWGLFF.

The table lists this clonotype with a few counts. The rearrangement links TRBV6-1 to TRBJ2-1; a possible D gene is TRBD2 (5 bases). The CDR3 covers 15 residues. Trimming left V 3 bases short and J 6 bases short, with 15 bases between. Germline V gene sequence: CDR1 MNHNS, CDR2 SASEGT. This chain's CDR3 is CASSDPGKQLNEQFF. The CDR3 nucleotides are TGTGCCAGCAGTGACCCCGGGAAGCAACTCAATGAGCAGTTCTTC.

In DNA, the CDR3 is TGTGCCAGCAGTTTCCGCAGCGGGGGCCTGGATGAGCAGTTCTTC. Encoded protein: CASSFRSGGLDEQFF. This chain connects TRBV27 to TRBJ2-1; 8 positions agree with TRBD2. The CDR3 sequence is 15 residues long. The V gene end was trimmed by 3 bases and the J gene end by 8 bases; junction bases not matched to a gene: 9. CDR1 is MNHEY and CDR2 is SMNVEV in the germline V gene (reference sequence).

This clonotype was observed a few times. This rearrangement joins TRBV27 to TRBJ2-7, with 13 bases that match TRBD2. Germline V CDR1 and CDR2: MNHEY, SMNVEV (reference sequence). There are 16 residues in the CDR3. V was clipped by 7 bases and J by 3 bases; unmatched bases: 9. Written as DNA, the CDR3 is TGTGCCAGCACCGAAACCGGGACTAGCGGGGACTACGAGCAGTACTTC. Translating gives CASTETGTSGDYEQYF.

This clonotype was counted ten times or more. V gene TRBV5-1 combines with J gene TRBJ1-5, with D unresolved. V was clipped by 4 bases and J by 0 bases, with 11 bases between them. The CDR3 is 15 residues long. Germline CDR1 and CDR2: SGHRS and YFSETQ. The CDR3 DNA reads TGCGCCAGCAGCCCTGGGGTGGATAGCAATCAGCCCCAGCATTTT. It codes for CASSPGVDSNQPQHF.

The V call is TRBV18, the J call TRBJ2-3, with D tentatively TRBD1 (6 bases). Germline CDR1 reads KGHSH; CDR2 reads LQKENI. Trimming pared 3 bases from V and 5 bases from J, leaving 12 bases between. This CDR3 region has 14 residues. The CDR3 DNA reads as TGTGCCAGCTCACCCCAGCAGGGGCGAGATACGCAGTATTTT. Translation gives CASSPQQGRDTQYF.

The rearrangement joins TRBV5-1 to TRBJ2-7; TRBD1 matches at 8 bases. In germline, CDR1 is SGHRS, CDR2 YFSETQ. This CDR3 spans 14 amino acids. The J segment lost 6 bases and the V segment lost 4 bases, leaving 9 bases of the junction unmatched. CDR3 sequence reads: CASSPRQGRTEQYF. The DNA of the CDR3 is TGCGCCAGCAGCCCCCGACAGGGGAGAACCGAGCAGTACTTC. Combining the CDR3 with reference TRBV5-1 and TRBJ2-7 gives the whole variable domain KAGVTQTPRYLIKTRGQQVTLSCSPISGHRSVSWYQQTPGQGLQFLFEYFSETQRNKGNFPGRFSGRQFSNSRSEMNVSTLELGDSALYLCASSPRQGRTEQYFGPGTRLTVT.

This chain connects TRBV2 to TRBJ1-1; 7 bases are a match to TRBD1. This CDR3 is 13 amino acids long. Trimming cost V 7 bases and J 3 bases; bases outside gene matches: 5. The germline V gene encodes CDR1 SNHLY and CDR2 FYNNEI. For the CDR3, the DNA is TGTGCCAGCATGAGGGGGCTGTACACTGAAGCTTTCTTT. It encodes CASMRGLYTEAFF.

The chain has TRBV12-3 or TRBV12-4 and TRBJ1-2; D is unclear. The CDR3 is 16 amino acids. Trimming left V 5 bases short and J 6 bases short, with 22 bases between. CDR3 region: CASSPPGLRATDGYTF. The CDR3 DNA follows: TGTGCCAGCAGTCCACCGGGCCTCCGCGCGACTGATGGCTACACCTTC.

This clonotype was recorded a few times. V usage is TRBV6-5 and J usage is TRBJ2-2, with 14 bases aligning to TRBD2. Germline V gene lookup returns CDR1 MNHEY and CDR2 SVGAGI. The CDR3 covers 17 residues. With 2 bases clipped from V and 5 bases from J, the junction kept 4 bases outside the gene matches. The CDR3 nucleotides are TGTGCCAGCAGTTACCGACTAGCGGGAGGGATAACCGGGGAGCTGTTTTTT. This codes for CASSYRLAGGITGELFF.

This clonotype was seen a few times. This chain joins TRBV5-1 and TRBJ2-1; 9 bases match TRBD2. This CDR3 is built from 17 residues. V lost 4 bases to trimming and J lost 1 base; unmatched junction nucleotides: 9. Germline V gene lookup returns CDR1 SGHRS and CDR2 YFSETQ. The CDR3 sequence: CASSAYSSGISYNEQFF. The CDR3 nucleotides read TGCGCCAGCAGCGCATACTCTAGCGGGATTTCCTACAATGAGCAGTTCTTC.

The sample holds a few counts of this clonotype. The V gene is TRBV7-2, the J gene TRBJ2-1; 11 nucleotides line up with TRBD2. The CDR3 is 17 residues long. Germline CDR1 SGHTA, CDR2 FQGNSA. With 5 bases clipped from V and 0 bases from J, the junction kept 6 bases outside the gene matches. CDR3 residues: CASSVVAGGSSYNEQFF. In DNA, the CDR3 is TGTGCCAGCAGCGTTGTAGCGGGGGGGAGCTCCTACAATGAGCAGTTCTTC.

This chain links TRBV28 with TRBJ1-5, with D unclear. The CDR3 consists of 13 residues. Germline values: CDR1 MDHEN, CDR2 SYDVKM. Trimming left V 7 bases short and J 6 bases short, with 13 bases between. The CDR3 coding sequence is TGTGCCAGCACCGGTTGGGGTGGTCAGCCCCAGCATTTT. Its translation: CASTGWGGQPQHF.